This TCR beta chain appears in the sequencing data of a study of T cell responses to AZD1222 COVID-19 vaccine. Overall study results and limits: Repertoire sampling happened only post peak T cell response. Spike-specific TCRs gained breadth and depth after people received two AZD1222 doses. Donors in the cohort were predominantly white British and more often female, and clonal diversity was possibly underestimated. Seropositive AZD1222 recipients at baseline numbered only 5 or 6.

Assay: immunoSEQ multiplex PCR; the TCRdb copy retains only in-frame clones and omits some. The sample holds more than 70,000 clones, around 90% seen once. A note on this clone: Its antigen is not known.

The CDR3 runs to 13 residues. The germline V gene has CDR1 SQVTM and CDR2 ANQGSEA. The V end lost 8 bases, the J end lost 2 bases, and 16 bases lay between the germline ends. V and J are TRBV29-1 and TRBJ2-7, with D hard to call. Sequences were derived from peripheral blood, sampled on day 0 of AZD1222 vaccination. This TCR was sampled from an adult in good health. CDR3 coding DNA: TGCAGCATCATTAGGACGGATACCTACGAGCAGTACTTC. This translates into CSIIRTDTYEQYF.